These T cell receptor beta chains were read from a single sample in a study of blood T cell repertoires in COVID-19. The method was immunoSEQ multiplex PCR; TCRdb's version includes in-frame clones alone and lacks a portion of them. The repertoire holds about half a million clones, with roughly 85% as singletons. The sample was peripheral blood. These TCRs come from a human donor in a cohort sampled during active COVID-19. Both conserved end residues are part of each CDR3. The order of the fields is D gene, CDR3 length, V gene, clone size, J gene, CDR3 DNA, CDR3 protein. The D gene is left open where the match is weak. The size entry is marked missing in some rows and otherwise reads once, few, many or a size class.

d_gene: TRBD2
len: 16
v_gene: TRBV7-2
abundance: -
j_gene: TRBJ2-5
CDR3nt: TGTGCCAGCAGCTTTGGTGGCGGGAGGGCCGAAGAGACCCAGTACTTC
CDR3aa: CASSFGGGRAEETQYF

d_gene: TRBD1
len: 15
v_gene: TRBV28
abundance: -
j_gene: TRBJ2-2
CDR3nt: TGTGCCAGCAGGAAACAGGGGGTTGAGACCGGGGAGCTGTTTTTT
CDR3aa: CASRKQGVETGELFF

d_gene: TRBD1
len: 16
v_gene: TRBV18
abundance: -
j_gene: TRBJ1-1
CDR3nt: TGTGCCAGCTCACCACCGAACGGACAGGGGGTCACTGAAGCTTTCTTT
CDR3aa: CASSPPNGQGVTEAFF

d_gene: -
len: 16
v_gene: TRBV28
abundance: once
j_gene: TRBJ1-6
CDR3nt: TGTGCCAGCAGTTTGCCGAGCAGGGGATATAATTCACCCCTCCACTTT
CDR3aa: CASSLPSRGYNSPLHF

d_gene: -
len: 14
v_gene: TRBV6-4
abundance: -
j_gene: TRBJ2-2
CDR3nt: TGTGCCAGCAGTGAGTTAGAAGCCACCGGGGAGCTGTTTTTT
CDR3aa: CASSELEATGELFF

d_gene: -
len: 12
v_gene: TRBV20-1
abundance: -
j_gene: TRBJ2-5
CDR3nt: TGCAGTGCTAGTCGAGCCGAAGAGACCCAGTACTTC
CDR3aa: CSASRAEETQYF

d_gene: -
len: 13
v_gene: TRBV7-3
abundance: -
j_gene: TRBJ1-2
CDR3nt: TGTGCCAGCAGCTTACCCGGGACTTCAATGAGCACCTTC
CDR3aa: CASSLPGTSMSTF

d_gene: -
len: 17
v_gene: TRBV18
abundance: -
j_gene: TRBJ2-1
CDR3nt: TGTGCCAGTTCAAGCGGATACTCGTCCCGCTCCTACAATGAGCAGTTCTTC
CDR3aa: CASSSGYSSRSYNEQFF

d_gene: -
len: 15
v_gene: TRBV6-5
abundance: -
j_gene: TRBJ1-4
CDR3nt: TGTGCCAGCAGCACCCACAGAAACTCCGTCGGAAAACTGTTTTTT
CDR3aa: CASSTHRNSVGKLFF

d_gene: -
len: 17
v_gene: TRBV5-1
abundance: many
j_gene: TRBJ1-2
CDR3nt: TGCGCCAGCAGCTTGGGGGGACTCAACGTAGCTAACTATGGCTACACCTTC
CDR3aa: CASSLGGLNVANYGYTF

d_gene: -
len: 16
v_gene: TRBV27
abundance: -
j_gene: TRBJ1-5
CDR3nt: TGTGCCAGCAGTTTATCGGCCACGGGAGGCAATCAGCCCCAGCATTTT
CDR3aa: CASSLSATGGNQPQHF

d_gene: TRBD1
len: 17
v_gene: TRBV18
abundance: -
j_gene: TRBJ1-1
CDR3nt: TGTGCCAGCTCCCTCACCTCCCAACAGGGGATGAACACTGAAGCTTTCTTT
CDR3aa: CASSLTSQQGMNTEAFF

d_gene: TRBD1
len: 15
v_gene: TRBV6-5
abundance: -
j_gene: TRBJ2-2
CDR3nt: TGTGCCAGCAGTAACCGACAGGGGGCAGGCGGGGAGCTGTTTTTT
CDR3aa: CASSNRQGAGGELFF

d_gene: -
len: 15
v_gene: TRBV19
abundance: -
j_gene: TRBJ1-2
CDR3nt: TGTGCCAGTAGTTCTAAACAGGGTTCTTTGGATGGCTACACCTTC
CDR3aa: CASSSKQGSLDGYTF

d_gene: TRBD1
len: 15
v_gene: TRBV24-1
abundance: -
j_gene: TRBJ1-2
CDR3nt: TGTGCCACCAGTGATGGACAGGGGGGAGACTATGGCTACACCTTC
CDR3aa: CATSDGQGGDYGYTF

d_gene: TRBD2
len: 20
v_gene: TRBV7-6
abundance: few
j_gene: TRBJ2-1
CDR3nt: TGTGCCAGCAGCTTACCCAACGAGATGTCGACTAGCGGGATCTCCAATGAGCAGTTCTTC
CDR3aa: CASSLPNEMSTSGISNEQFF

d_gene: -
len: 12
v_gene: TRBV2
abundance: -
j_gene: TRBJ1-1
CDR3nt: TGTGCCAGCAGTGGGGACATCTATGAAGCTTTCTTT
CDR3aa: CASSGDIYEAFF

d_gene: TRBD1
len: 17
v_gene: TRBV7-3
abundance: -
j_gene: TRBJ1-2
CDR3nt: TGTGCCAGCAGCTCGGGCATCCCGGGACAGGGAGCTTATGGCTACACCTTC
CDR3aa: CASSSGIPGQGAYGYTF

d_gene: -
len: 13
v_gene: TRBV19
abundance: -
j_gene: TRBJ1-1
CDR3nt: TGTGCCAGTAGTATCAGGGGTGAGACTGGGGCTTTCTTT
CDR3aa: CASSIRGETGAFF

d_gene: -
len: 13
v_gene: TRBV14
abundance: -
j_gene: TRBJ2-5
CDR3nt: TGTGCCAGCAGCCAAGGGGCCGTCGAGACCCAGTACTTC
CDR3aa: CASSQGAVETQYF

d_gene: -
len: 14
v_gene: TRBV6-2/TRBV6-3
abundance: -
j_gene: TRBJ2-1
CDR3nt: TGTGCCAGCAGTTACTCGGGGGGACCCAATGAGCAGTTCTTC
CDR3aa: CASSYSGGPNEQFF

d_gene: TRBD1
len: 13
v_gene: TRBV25-1
abundance: -
j_gene: TRBJ1-5
CDR3nt: TGTGCCAGCAGTGCACAGGGGAATCAGCCCCAGCATTTT
CDR3aa: CASSAQGNQPQHF

d_gene: TRBD2
len: 20
v_gene: TRBV15
abundance: -
j_gene: TRBJ2-5
CDR3nt: TGTGCCACCAGCAGAGGTCGGGGTTCCTTAGCGGGAGAGCCTCAAGAGACCCAGTACTTC
CDR3aa: CATSRGRGSLAGEPQETQYF

d_gene: -
len: 14
v_gene: TRBV18
abundance: -
j_gene: TRBJ1-2
CDR3nt: TGTGCCAGCTCACCTGAACAGGCTAACTATGGCTACACCTTC
CDR3aa: CASSPEQANYGYTF

d_gene: -
len: 12
v_gene: TRBV6-5
abundance: -
j_gene: TRBJ1-2
CDR3nt: TGTGCCAGCAGTTCCCAGGGTCGGGGCTACACCTTC
CDR3aa: CASSSQGRGYTF

d_gene: TRBD1
len: 12
v_gene: TRBV3-1/TRBV3-2
abundance: -
j_gene: TRBJ1-2
CDR3nt: TGTGCCAGCAGGGAATCAGGGGGTGGCTACACCTTC
CDR3aa: CASRESGGGYTF

d_gene: -
len: 13
v_gene: TRBV11-1
abundance: -
j_gene: TRBJ1-1
CDR3nt: TGTGCCAGCCTCCACAGGCCTTCGGCTGAAGCTTTCTTT
CDR3aa: CASLHRPSAEAFF

d_gene: TRBD1
len: 17
v_gene: TRBV7-2
abundance: once
j_gene: TRBJ2-1
CDR3nt: TGTGCCAGCAGCTTAGATCGGTCAGGACAGGGGACAAATGAGCAGTTCTTC
CDR3aa: CASSLDRSGQGTNEQFF

d_gene: -
len: 15
v_gene: TRBV7-2
abundance: -
j_gene: TRBJ1-2
CDR3nt: TGTGCCAGCAGCTTAGTGACGGAGCTTAACTATGGCTACACCTTC
CDR3aa: CASSLVTELNYGYTF

d_gene: TRBD1
len: 15
v_gene: TRBV28
abundance: -
j_gene: TRBJ2-5
CDR3nt: TGTGCCAGCAATCAGGACAGGGCGATGGGAGAGACCCAGTACTTC
CDR3aa: CASNQDRAMGETQYF

d_gene: TRBD2
len: 16
v_gene: TRBV28
abundance: -
j_gene: TRBJ2-3
CDR3nt: TGTGCCAGCAGCCGGTCACTAGCGGGAGGTACGGATACGCAGTATTTT
CDR3aa: CASSRSLAGGTDTQYF

d_gene: -
len: 15
v_gene: TRBV29-1
abundance: -
j_gene: TRBJ2-5
CDR3nt: TGCAGCGTTGAAGATTTTACAGGGCCCAGAGAGACCCAGTACTTC
CDR3aa: CSVEDFTGPRETQYF

d_gene: TRBD1
len: 13
v_gene: TRBV9
abundance: -
j_gene: TRBJ1-3
CDR3nt: TGTGCCAGCGCGGAGGGACAGGGAAACACCATATATTTT
CDR3aa: CASAEGQGNTIYF

d_gene: -
len: 16
v_gene: TRBV4-1
abundance: -
j_gene: TRBJ2-7
CDR3nt: TGCGCCAGCAGCCAGGACGAGCGGGTTAGGACCTACGAGCAGTACTTC
CDR3aa: CASSQDERVRTYEQYF

d_gene: -
len: 14
v_gene: TRBV6-1
abundance: -
j_gene: TRBJ2-7
CDR3nt: TGTGCCAGCAGTGAAATGCAGGATTCAGCCGAGCAGTACTTC
CDR3aa: CASSEMQDSAEQYF